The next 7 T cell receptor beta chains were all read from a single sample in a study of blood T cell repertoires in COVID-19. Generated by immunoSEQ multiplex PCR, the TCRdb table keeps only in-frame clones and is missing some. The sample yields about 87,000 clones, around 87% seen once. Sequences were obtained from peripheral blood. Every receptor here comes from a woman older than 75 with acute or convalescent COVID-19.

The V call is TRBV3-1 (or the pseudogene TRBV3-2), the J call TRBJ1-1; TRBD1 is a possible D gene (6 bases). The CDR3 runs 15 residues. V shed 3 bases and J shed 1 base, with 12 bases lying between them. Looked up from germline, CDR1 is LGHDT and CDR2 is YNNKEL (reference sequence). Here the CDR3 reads CASSHSGVPNTEAFF. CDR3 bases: TGTGCCAGCAGCCACTCAGGGGTTCCGAACACTGAAGCTTTCTTT.

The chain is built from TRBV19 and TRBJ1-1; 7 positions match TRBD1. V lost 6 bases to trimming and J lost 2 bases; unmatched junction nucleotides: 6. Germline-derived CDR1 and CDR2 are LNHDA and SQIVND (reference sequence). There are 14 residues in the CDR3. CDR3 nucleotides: TGTGCCAGTAGATGGAGGGGGCGAAACACTGAAGCTTTCTTT. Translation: CASRWRGRNTEAFF. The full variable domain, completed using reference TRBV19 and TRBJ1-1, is DGGITQSPKYLFRKEGQNVTLSCEQNLNHDAMYWYRQDPGQGLRLIYYSQIVNDFQKGDIAEGYSVSREKKESFPLTVTSAQKNPTAFYLCASRWRGRNTEAFFGQGTRLTVV.

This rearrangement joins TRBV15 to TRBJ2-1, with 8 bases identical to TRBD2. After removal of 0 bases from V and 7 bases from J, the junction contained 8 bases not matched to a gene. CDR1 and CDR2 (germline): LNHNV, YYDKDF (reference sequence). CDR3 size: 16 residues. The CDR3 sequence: CATSREGTGGPNEQFF. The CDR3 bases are TGTGCCACCAGCAGAGAAGGCACGGGGGGGCCAAATGAGCAGTTCTTC.

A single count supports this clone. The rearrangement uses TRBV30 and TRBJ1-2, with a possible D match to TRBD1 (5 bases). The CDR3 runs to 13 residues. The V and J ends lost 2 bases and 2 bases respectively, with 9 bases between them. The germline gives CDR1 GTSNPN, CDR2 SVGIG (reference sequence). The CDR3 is CAWSRGGNYGYTF. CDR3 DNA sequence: TGTGCCTGGAGTCGGGGGGGGAACTATGGCTACACCTTC. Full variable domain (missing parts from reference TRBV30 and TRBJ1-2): SQTIHQWPATLVQPVGSPLSLECTVEGTSNPNLYWYRQAAGRGLQLLFYSVGIGQISSEVPQNLSASRPQDRQFILSSKKLLLSDSGFYLCAWSRGGNYGYTFGSGTRLTVV.

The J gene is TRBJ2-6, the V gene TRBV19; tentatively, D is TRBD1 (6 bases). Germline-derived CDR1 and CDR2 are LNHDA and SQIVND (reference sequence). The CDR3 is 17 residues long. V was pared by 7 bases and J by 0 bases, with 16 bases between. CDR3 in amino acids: CASTRTDPPSGANVLTF. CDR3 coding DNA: TGTGCCAGTACCCGGACAGATCCCCCCTCTGGGGCCAACGTCCTGACTTTC.

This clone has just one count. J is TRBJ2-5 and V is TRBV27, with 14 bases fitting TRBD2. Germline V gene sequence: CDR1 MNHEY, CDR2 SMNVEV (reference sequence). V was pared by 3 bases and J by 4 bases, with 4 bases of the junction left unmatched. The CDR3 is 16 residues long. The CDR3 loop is CASSFRGLAGGETQYF. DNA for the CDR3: TGTGCCAGCAGTTTCCGCGGACTAGCGGGAGGAGAGACCCAGTACTTC.

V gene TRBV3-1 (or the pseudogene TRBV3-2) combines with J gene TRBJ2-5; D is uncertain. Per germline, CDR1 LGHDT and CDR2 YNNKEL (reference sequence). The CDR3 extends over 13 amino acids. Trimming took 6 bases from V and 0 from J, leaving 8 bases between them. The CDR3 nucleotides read TGTGCCAGCAGACTGCCGAACCAAGAGACCCAGTACTTC. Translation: CASRLPNQETQYF.